Each of the 3 T cell receptor beta chains below was sequenced from the same sample in a study of neurological immune-mediated disorders. TCRdb reprocessed the 5' RACE reads via MiXCR and lists one record per CDR3 protein. The table records roughly 80,000 distinct CDR3 sequences, approximately 10% of them present only once. The material sequenced was PBMCs. All receptors come from a man aged 40-50 years in good health.

This clonotype was seen many times. J is TRBJ1-3 and V is TRBV9; 7 bases map to TRBD1. Per germline, CDR1 SGDLS and CDR2 YYNGEE. The CDR3 sequence is 17 residues long. Trimming took 1 base from V and 0 from J; bases not matched to a gene: 7. CDR3 residues: CASSVRTGSSSGNTIYF. Here the CDR3 DNA reads TGTGCCAGCAGCGTAAGGACAGGATCGAGCTCTGGAAACACCATATATTTT.

This clonotype was found many times. The chain links TRBV5-1 to TRBJ2-3, with 8 bases lining up with TRBD2. This CDR3 contains 16 residues. J gave up 6 bases and V 4 bases, and 13 bases lay outside the gene matches. The germline V gene encodes CDR1 SGHRS and CDR2 YFSETQ. The CDR3 coding sequence is TGCGCCAGCAGCACACAGGGCGGGACTAGTCAGGATACGCAGTATTTT. Protein: CASSTQGGTSQDTQYF.

This clonotype was picked up many times. The chain joins TRBV7-9 to TRBJ2-7, with D perhaps matching TRBD2 (6 bases). The ends were cut back, 5 bases at V and 1 base at J, with 15 bases in the middle. The CDR3 runs 15 residues. Germline CDR1 and CDR2: SEHNR and FQNEAQ (reference sequence). The CDR3 DNA is TGTGCCAGCAGCCAGGAGCCGACTAGTTCCTACGAGCAGTACTTC. This encodes CASSQEPTSSYEQYF. Filled out from reference TRBV7-9 and TRBJ2-7, the complete variable domain reads DTGVSQNPRHKITKRGQNVTFRCDPISEHNRLYWYRQTLGQGPEFLTYFQNEAQLEKSRLLSDRFSAERPKGSFSTLEIQRTEQGDSAMYLCASSQEPTSSYEQYFGPGTRLTVT.